This record covers a single TCR beta chain. Per germline, CDR1 SGHTA and CDR2 FQGNSA. The V gene end was trimmed by 5 bases and the J gene end by 7 bases; junction bases not matched to a gene: 10. This CDR3 has 15 amino acids. This sample was included in a study of blood T cell repertoires in COVID-19. Study background: Acute and convalescent COVID-19 samples came from the United States, Italy and Spain. Nucleic acid was either cDNA or gDNA, and it came from T cells, B-cell-depleted T cells, or PBMCs.

In the authors' workflow: Nucleated cell number was recorded as an estimate derived from reference gene primer amplification. Libraries were prepared by immunoSEQ multiplex PCR; TCRdb keeps only in-frame clonotypes and omits some of them. The D gene and trimming were derived from the DNA, and the V and J assignments and clone size from that table. Among more than 45,000 clones listed, over 90% were seen once. The sequence was obtained from an elderly woman with acute or convalescent COVID-19. The sequencing sample was made of peripheral blood. This chain joins TRBV7-2 and TRBJ2-1; 8 nucleotides match TRBD2. This chain's CDR3 is CASSLTSGVPNEQFF. CDR3 coding DNA: TGTGCCAGCAGCCTTACTAGCGGAGTCCCTAATGAGCAGTTCTTC.